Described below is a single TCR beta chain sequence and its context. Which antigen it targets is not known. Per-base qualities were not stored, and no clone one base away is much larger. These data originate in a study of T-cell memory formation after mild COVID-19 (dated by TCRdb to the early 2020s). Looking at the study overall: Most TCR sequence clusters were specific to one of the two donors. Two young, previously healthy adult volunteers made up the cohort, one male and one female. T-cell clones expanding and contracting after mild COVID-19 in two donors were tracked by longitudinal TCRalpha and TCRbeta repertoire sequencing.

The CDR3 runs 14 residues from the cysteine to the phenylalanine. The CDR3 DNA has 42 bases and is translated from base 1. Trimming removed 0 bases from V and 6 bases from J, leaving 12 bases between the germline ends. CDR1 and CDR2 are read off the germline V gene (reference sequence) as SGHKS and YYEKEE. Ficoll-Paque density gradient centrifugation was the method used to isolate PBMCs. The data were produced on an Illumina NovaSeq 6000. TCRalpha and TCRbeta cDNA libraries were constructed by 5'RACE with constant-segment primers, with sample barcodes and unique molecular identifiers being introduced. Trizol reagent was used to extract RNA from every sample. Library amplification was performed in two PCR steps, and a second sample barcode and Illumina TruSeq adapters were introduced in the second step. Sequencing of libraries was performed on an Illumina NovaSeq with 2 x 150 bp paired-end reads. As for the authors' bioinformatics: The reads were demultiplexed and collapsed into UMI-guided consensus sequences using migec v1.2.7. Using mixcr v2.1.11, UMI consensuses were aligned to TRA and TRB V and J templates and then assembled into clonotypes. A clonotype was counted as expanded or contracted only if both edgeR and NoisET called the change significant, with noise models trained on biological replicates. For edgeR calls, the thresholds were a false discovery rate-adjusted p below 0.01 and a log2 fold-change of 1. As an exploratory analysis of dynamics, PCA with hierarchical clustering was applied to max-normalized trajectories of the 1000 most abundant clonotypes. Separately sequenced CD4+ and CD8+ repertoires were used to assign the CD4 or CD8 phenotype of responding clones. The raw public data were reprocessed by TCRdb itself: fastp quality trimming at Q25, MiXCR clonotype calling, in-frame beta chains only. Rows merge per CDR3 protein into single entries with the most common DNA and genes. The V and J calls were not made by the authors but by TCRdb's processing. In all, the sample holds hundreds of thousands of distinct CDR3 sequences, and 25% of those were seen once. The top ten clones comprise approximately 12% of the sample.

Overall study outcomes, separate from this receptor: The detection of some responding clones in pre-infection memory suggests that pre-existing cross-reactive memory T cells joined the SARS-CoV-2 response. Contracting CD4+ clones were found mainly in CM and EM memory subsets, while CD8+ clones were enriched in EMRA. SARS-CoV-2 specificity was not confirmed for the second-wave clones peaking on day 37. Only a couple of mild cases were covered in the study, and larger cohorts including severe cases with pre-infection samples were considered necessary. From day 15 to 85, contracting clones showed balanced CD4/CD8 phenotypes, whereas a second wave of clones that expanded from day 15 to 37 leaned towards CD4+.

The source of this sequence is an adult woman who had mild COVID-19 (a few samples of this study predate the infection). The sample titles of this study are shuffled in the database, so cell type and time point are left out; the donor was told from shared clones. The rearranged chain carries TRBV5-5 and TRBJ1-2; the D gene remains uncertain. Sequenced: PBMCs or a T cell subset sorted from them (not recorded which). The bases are TGTGCCAGCAGCTTGGATAGTCTAACGAATGGCTACACCTTC. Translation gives CASSLDSLTNGYTF.